This TCR beta chain was recorded in a study of OX40 agonist ivuxolimab in advanced cancers. General study results and limits: Also present in some nonresponders was a low level of normalized T-cell clonal expansion.

Enrollment shut out patients with autoimmune disease history or systemic immunosuppression. Sampled blood was obtained at baseline, cycle 4 day 1, and cycle 7 day 1. A remark on this clone: Antigen unknown.

Germline lookup yields CDR1 LNHDA and CDR2 SQIVND (reference sequence). The CDR3 is made up of 16 amino acids. V gave up 4 bases and J gave up 6 bases; unmatched junction bases: 9. Sequencing used immunoSEQ multiplex PCR; TCRdb keeps in-frame clones, though not all of them. There are around 70,000 clones in the sample; around four fifths occur only once, and under 2.5% lies in the top ten. The receptor was derived from an adult with an advanced solid tumor such as melanoma, head and neck, liver or kidney cancer. Source: CD4+ or CD8+ T cells sorted from blood, taken in a trial of the OX40 agonist ivuxolimab. The chain is built from TRBV19 and TRBJ1-5; 10 bases agree with TRBD1. CDR3 nucleotide sequence: TGTGCCAGTAGTAGGGCCGACAGGGGGCGCGGTCAGCCCCAGCATTTT. It encodes CASSRADRGRGQPQHF.